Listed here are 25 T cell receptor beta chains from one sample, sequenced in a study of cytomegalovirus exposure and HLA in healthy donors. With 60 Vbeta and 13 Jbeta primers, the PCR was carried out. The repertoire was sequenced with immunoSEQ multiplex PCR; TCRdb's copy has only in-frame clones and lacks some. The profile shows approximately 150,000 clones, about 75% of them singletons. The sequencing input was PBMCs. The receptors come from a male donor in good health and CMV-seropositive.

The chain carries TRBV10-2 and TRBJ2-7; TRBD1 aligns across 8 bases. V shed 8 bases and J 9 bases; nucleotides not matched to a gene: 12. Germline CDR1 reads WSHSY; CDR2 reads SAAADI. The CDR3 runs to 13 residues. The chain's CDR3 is CASVGDRGEGQYF. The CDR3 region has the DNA TGCGCCAGCGTAGGAGACAGGGGTGAAGGGCAGTACTTC.

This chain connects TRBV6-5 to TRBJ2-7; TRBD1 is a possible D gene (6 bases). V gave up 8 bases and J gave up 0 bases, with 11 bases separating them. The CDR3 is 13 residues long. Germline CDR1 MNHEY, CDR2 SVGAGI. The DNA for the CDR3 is TGTGCCAGCTCACAGGGTCCCTCCTACGAGCAGTACTTC. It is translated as CASSQGPSYEQYF.

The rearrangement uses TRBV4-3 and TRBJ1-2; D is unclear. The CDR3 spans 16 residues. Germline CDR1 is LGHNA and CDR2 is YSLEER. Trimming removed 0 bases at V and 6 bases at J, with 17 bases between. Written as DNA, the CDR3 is TGCGCCAGCAGCCAAGAAATCCACCGAGGGATGGATGGCTACACCTTC. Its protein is CASSQEIHRGMDGYTF.

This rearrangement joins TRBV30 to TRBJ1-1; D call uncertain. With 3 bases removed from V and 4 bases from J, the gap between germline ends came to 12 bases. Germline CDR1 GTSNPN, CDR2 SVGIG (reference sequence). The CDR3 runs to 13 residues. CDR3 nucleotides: TGTGCCTGGAGATACCCGTGGAGCACTGAAGCTTTCTTT. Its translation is CAWRYPWSTEAFF.

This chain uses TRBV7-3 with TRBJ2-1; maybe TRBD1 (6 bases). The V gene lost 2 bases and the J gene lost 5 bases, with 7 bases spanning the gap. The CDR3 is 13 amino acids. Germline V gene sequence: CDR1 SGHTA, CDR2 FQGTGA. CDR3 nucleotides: TGTGCCAGCAGCTTACAGGGGAACAATGAGCAGTTCTTC. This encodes CASSLQGNNEQFF. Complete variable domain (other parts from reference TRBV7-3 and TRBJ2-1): GAGVSQTPSNKVTEKGKYVELRCDPISGHTALYWYRQSLGQGPEFLIYFQGTGAADDSGLPNDRFFAVRPEGSVSTLKIQRTERGDSAVYLCASSLQGNNEQFFGPGTRLTVL.

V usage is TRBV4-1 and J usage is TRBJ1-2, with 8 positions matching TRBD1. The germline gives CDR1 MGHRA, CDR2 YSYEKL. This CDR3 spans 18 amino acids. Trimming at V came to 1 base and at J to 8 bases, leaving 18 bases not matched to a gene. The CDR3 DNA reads TGCGCCAGCAGCCAAGTCTGGGACAGGTCGTTTCGGGGCGACGGCTACACCTTC. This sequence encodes CASSQVWDRSFRGDGYTF.

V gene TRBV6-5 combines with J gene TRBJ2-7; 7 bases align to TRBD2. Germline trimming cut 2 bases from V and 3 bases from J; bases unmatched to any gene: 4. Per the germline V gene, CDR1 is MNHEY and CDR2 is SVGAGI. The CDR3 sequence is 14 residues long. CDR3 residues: CASSYPGGGYEQYF. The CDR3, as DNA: TGTGCCAGCAGTTACCCCGGCGGGGGCTACGAGCAGTACTTC.

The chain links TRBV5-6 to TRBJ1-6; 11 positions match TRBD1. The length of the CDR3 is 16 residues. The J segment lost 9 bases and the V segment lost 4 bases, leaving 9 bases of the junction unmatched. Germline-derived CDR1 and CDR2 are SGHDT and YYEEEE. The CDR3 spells CASSVWTGGFGSPLHF. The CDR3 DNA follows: TGTGCCAGCAGCGTTTGGACAGGGGGCTTTGGTTCACCCCTCCACTTT.

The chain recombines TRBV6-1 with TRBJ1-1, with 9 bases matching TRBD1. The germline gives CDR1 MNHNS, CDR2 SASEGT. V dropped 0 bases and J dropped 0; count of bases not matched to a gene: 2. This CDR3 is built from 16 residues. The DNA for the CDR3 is TGTGCCAGCAGTGAAGCCGGGACAGGGTTGAACACTGAAGCTTTCTTT. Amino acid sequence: CASSEAGTGLNTEAFF.

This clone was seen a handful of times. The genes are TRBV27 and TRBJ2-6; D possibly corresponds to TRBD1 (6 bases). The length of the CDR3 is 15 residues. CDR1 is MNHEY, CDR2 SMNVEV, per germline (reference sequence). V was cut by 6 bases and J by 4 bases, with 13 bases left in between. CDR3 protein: CASRTQGAGANVLTF. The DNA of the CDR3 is TGTGCCAGCAGGACACAGGGCGCCGGGGCCAACGTCCTGACTTTC.

CDR3 in DNA: TGTGCCAGCAGCTTAGCCAACCCCAGGGCTTTCACTGAAGCTTTCTTT. This sequence encodes CASSLANPRAFTEAFF. The V call is TRBV13, the J call TRBJ1-1; perhaps TRBD1 as D (5 bases). CDR1 is PRHDT, CDR2 FYEKMQ, per germline (reference sequence). The CDR3 loop spans 16 amino acids. Between the trimmed V and J ends, which lost 1 base and 4 bases, there was a span of 16 bases.

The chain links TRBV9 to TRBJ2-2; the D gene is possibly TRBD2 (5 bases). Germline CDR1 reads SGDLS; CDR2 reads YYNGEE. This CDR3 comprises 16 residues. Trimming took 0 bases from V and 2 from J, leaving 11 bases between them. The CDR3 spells CASSVGLALNTGELFF. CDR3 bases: TGTGCCAGCAGCGTAGGGCTAGCATTAAACACCGGGGAGCTGTTTTTT.

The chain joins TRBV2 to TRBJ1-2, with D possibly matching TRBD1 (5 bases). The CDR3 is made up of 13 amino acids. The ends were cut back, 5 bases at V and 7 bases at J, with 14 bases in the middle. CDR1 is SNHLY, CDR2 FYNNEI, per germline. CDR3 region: CASSQGPGGGYTF. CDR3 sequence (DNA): TGTGCCAGCAGTCAGGGACCCGGGGGTGGCTACACCTTC.

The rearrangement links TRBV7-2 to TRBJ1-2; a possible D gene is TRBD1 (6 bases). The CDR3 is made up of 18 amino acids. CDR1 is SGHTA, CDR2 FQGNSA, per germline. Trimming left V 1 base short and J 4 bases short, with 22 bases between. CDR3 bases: TGTGCCAGCAGCTTAGACCCTCCTGGGGGGGCGCCCGGCTATGGCTACACCTTC. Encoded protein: CASSLDPPGGAPGYGYTF.

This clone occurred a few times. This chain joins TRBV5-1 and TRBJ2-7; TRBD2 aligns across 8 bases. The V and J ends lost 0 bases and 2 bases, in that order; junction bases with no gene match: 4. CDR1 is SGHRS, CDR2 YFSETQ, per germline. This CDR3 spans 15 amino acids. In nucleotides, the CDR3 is TGCGCCAGCAGCTTGGGGGCGGGGGGAACCTACGAGCAGTACTTC. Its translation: CASSLGAGGTYEQYF.

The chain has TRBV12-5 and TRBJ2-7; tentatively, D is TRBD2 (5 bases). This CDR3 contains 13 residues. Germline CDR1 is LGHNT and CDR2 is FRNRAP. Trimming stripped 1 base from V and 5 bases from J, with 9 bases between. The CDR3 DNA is TGTGCTAGTGGTTTGGAGGTGGAGGACGAGCAGTACTTC. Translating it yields CASGLEVEDEQYF.

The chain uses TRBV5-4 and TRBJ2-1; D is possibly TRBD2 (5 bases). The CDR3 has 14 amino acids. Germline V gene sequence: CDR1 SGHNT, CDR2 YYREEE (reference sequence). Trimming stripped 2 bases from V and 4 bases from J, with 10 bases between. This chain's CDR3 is CASSLERTYNEQFF. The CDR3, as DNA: TGTGCCAGCAGCTTAGAGCGGACGTACAATGAGCAGTTCTTC.

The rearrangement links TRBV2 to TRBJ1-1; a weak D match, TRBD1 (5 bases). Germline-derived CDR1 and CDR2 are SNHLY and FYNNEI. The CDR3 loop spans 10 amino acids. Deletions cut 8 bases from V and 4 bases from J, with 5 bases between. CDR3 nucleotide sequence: TGTGCCAGCCAGGGCACTGAAGCTTTCTTT. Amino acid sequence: CASQGTEAFF.

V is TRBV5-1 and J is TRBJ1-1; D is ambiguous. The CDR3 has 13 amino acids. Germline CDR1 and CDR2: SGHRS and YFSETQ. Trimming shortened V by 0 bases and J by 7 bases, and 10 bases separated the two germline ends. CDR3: CASSLAGADEAFF. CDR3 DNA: TGCGCCAGCAGCTTGGCAGGAGCGGATGAAGCTTTCTTT.

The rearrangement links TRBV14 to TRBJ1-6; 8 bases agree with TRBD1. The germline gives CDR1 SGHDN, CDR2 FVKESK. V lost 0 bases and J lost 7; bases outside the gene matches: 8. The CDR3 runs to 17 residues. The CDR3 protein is CASSQDPSRQGNSPLHF. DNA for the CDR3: TGTGCCAGCAGCCAAGACCCCTCCCGACAGGGGAATTCACCCCTCCACTTT.

DNA for the CDR3: TGTGCCAGCAGCCTGTCGACAGGGGACTATGGCTACACCTTC. Translated: CASSLSTGDYGYTF. This chain joins TRBV7-2 and TRBJ1-2, with TRBD1 matching over 8 bases. The CDR3 length is 14 residues. J was trimmed by 3 bases and V by 5 bases; bases with no gene match: 5. Germline V gives CDR1 SGHTA, CDR2 FQGNSA. The whole variable domain, remainder taken from reference TRBV7-2 and TRBJ1-2, is GAGVSQSPSNKVTEKGKDVELRCDPISGHTALYWYRQSLGQGLEFLIYFQGNSAPDKSGLPSDRFSAERTGGSVSTLTIQRTQQEDSAVYLCASSLSTGDYGYTFGSGTRLTVV.

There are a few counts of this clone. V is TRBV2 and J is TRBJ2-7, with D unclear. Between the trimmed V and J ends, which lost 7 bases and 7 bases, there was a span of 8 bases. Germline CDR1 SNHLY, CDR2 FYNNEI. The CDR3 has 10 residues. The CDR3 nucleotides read TGTGCCAGCAACAGTGGTGAGCAGTACTTC. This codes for CASNSGEQYF.

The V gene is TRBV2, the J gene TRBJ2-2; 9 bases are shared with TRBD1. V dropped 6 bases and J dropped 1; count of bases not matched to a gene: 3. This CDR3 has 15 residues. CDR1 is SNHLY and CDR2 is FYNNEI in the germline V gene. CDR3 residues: CASSGDRENTGELFF. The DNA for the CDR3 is TGTGCCAGCAGCGGGGACAGGGAGAACACCGGGGAGCTGTTTTTT.

The CDR3 DNA follows: TGTGCCAGCAGGGGGACAGGGTCCTCCCCAGATACGCAGTATTTT. Translating it yields CASRGTGSSPDTQYF. This chain connects TRBV6-1 to TRBJ2-3; TRBD1 aligns across 9 bases. J lost 4 bases, V lost 6 bases, and 8 bases had no gene match. Germline V gives CDR1 MNHNS, CDR2 SASEGT. The CDR3 loop spans 15 amino acids.

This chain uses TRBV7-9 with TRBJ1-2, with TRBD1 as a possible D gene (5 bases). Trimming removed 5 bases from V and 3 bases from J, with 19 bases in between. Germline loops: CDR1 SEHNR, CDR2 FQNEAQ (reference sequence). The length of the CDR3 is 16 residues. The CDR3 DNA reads TGTGCCAGCAGCGATAGGGGAAGGGGCGCGGACTATGGCTACACCTTC. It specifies CASSDRGRGADYGYTF.